What follows are 32 T cell receptor beta chains derived from one specimen sequenced in a study of regulatory T cells in long-lasting Graves disease. Time point in this sample: persistent/refractory GD, antithyroid drugs over 5 years with positive TRAb. The TCR library was prepared using RNA isolated from PBMCs. CDR3-region Arm-PCR and iRepertoire HTBI primers produced the TCR beta libraries. A single record per CDR3 protein comes from TCRdb applying MiXCR to the multiplex PCR reads. The sample consists of 650,000 to 850,000 distinct CDR3 sequences, approximately 31% of them appearing once. The sequencing here drew on peripheral blood mononuclear cells (PBMCs), taken when the disease was refractory, from a patient treated with antithyroid drugs. These receptors all stem from a female donor with Graves disease.

The chain employs TRBV10-3 and TRBJ2-2; TRBD2 agrees at 9 bases. Germline assignment: CDR1 ENHRY and CDR2 SYGVKD. The CDR3 has 13 amino acids. The V gene end was trimmed by 8 bases and the J gene end by 7 bases; junction bases not matched to a gene: 5. The CDR3 DNA sequence: TGTGCCATCGAGCGGGAGGAAGTCGGGGAGCTGTTTTTT. Its translation: CAIEREEVGELFF.

The chain combines TRBV7-9 with TRBJ1-6, with a possible D match to TRBD1 (6 bases). The CDR3 runs to 18 residues. Germline values: CDR1 SEHNR, CDR2 FQNEAQ (reference sequence). V was clipped by 5 bases and J by 4 bases, with 21 bases between them. The CDR3 sequence: CASSPPVGGGPYNSPLHF. CDR3 sequence (DNA): TGTGCCAGCAGCCCCCCAGTGGGGGGCGGCCCATATAATTCACCCCTCCACTTT.

This clonotype was detected only a few times. The gene calls are TRBV7-8 and TRBJ1-5; D gene uncertain. The CDR3 sequence is 15 residues long. The ends were cut back, 5 bases at V and 8 bases at J, with 19 bases in the middle. The germline CDR1 and CDR2 sequences are SGHVS and FQNEAQ. The CDR3 spells CASSAYLKGSEPQHF. Written as DNA, the CDR3 is TGTGCCAGCAGCGCCTACCTTAAGGGATCTGAGCCCCAGCATTTT.

A few counts support this clonotype. The CDR3 protein is CASSQRGPPYEQYF. Written as DNA, the CDR3 is TGTGCCAGCAGCCAGAGGGGACCACCATATGAGCAGTACTTC. The chain links TRBV13 to TRBJ2-7, with D perhaps matching TRBD1 or TRBD2 (5 bases each). Looked up from germline, CDR1 is PRHDT and CDR2 is FYEKMQ (reference sequence). This CDR3 is 14 amino acids long. V was clipped by 5 bases and J by 7 bases, with 18 bases between them.

This clonotype has more than one count but fewer than ten. This chain uses TRBV28 with TRBJ1-5; D is undetermined. The CDR3 totals 12 residues. V was cut by 3 bases and J by 9 bases, with 9 bases left in between. Germline V gene data show CDR1 as MDHEN and CDR2 as SYDVKM. CDR3 coding DNA: TGTGCCAGCAGTTTCCCCCTGCTGCCCCAGCATTTT. Its protein is CASSFPLLPQHF.

This clonotype appeared many times. This chain uses TRBV2 with TRBJ1-1; no firm D call. The CDR3 length is 14 residues. In germline, CDR1 is SNHLY, CDR2 FYNNEI. V lost 0 bases and J 4 bases, leaving 9 bases between the germline ends. The CDR3, as DNA: TGTGCCAGCAGTGAAGCGGTCCGGACCACTGAAGCTTTCTTT. It yields the protein CASSEAVRTTEAFF.

This clonotype was seen a single time. The chain joins TRBV18 to TRBJ1-5; the D is unclear. CDR3 length: 12 amino acids. Germline CDR1 KGHSH, CDR2 LQKENI. Trimming stripped 5 bases from V and 4 bases from J, with 6 bases between. The CDR3 here is CASSKKNQPQHF. In DNA form, the CDR3 reads TGTGCCAGCTCAAAAAAGAATCAGCCCCAGCATTTT.

This clonotype was seen ten or more times. The chain uses TRBV2 and TRBJ1-6, with D possibly matching TRBD1 (5 bases). Trimming left V 6 bases short and J 7 bases short, with 16 bases between. The CDR3 extends over 15 amino acids. Germline V gene sequence: CDR1 SNHLY, CDR2 FYNNEI. This CDR3 reads CASSRGGAENSPLHF. The CDR3 DNA reads TGTGCCAGCAGCCGCGGTGGGGCCGAGAATTCACCCCTCCACTTT.

The chain combines TRBV5-1 with TRBJ2-5, with no clear D. Germline-derived CDR1 and CDR2 are SGHRS and YFSETQ. Trimming shortened V by 0 bases and J by 5 bases, and 8 bases separated the two germline ends. The CDR3 has 13 amino acids. CDR3 protein: CASSLGPWETQYF. The DNA for the CDR3 is TGCGCCAGCAGCTTGGGGCCGTGGGAGACCCAGTACTTC.

This clonotype was counted between two and nine times. The chain is built from TRBV6-1 and TRBJ1-5; TRBD1 might be the D (5 bases). V lost 5 bases and J 1 base, leaving 21 bases between the germline ends. CDR3 length equals 18 residues. Germline V gives CDR1 MNHNS, CDR2 SASEGT. This CDR3 is CASSYIYGAGLSNQPQHF. CDR3 DNA: TGTGCCAGCAGTTACATTTATGGGGCAGGACTCAGCAATCAGCCCCAGCATTTT.

Turning to this clonotype: A much larger clone differs by one base, so this may be a read error. The genes are TRBV28 and TRBJ1-5; 7 bases are shared with TRBD1. CDR3 length: 16 amino acids. The trim removed 5 bases at V and 0 bases at J, leaving 7 bases unmatched. Germline-derived CDR1 and CDR2 are MDHEN and SYDVKM. The CDR3 loop is CASSERTGFSNQPQHF. The CDR3 DNA reads TGTGCCAGCAGTGAACGGACAGGATTTAGCAATCAGCCCCAGCATTTT.

The J gene is TRBJ1-1, the V gene TRBV6-1; a possible D gene is TRBD1 (5 bases). This CDR3 is 13 amino acids long. Germline lookup yields CDR1 MNHNS and CDR2 SASEGT. Trimming left V 7 bases short and J 3 bases short, with 12 bases between. CDR3 protein: CASTPWGDTEAFF. In DNA form, the CDR3 reads TGTGCCAGCACCCCATGGGGGGACACTGAAGCTTTCTTT.

The table lists this clonotype with a few counts. V gene TRBV7-2 combines with J gene TRBJ2-7; D gene ambiguous. CDR1 is SGHTA, CDR2 FQGNSA, per germline. Trimming cost V 5 bases and J 3 bases, with 17 bases left between them. CDR3 length: 15 amino acids. CDR3 sequence (DNA): TGTGCCAGCAGCGTCATCGACCAGCCTTTCTACGAGCAGTACTTC. Translated: CASSVIDQPFYEQYF.

The chain joins TRBV12-5 to TRBJ2-1, with TRBD2 identical over 7 bases. The ends lost 7 bases at V and 0 bases at J; junction bases unmatched: 3. The CDR3 loop spans 14 amino acids. CDR1 and CDR2 from the germline V gene are LGHNT and FRNRAP. The CDR3 bases are TGTGCTAGTGTAGCGGGTAGCTCCTACAATGAGCAGTTCTTC. Translated, it gives CASVAGSSYNEQFF.

This clonotype was detected only once. V gene TRBV7-8 combines with J gene TRBJ1-2, with no clear D. The germline CDR1 and CDR2 sequences are SGHVS and FQNEAQ. V lost 1 base, J lost 4 bases, and 13 bases lay in between. CDR3 size: 15 residues. CDR3 coding DNA: TGTGCCAGCAGCTTAGTTAAGGTCGGAATCTATGGCTACACCTTC. Protein product: CASSLVKVGIYGYTF.

The chain uses TRBV11-2 and TRBJ1-1, with D tentatively TRBD1 (6 bases). The V and J ends lost 5 bases and 8 bases respectively, with 15 bases between them. Looked up from germline, CDR1 is SGHAT and CDR2 is FQNNGV. This CDR3 has 13 residues. The CDR3 region is CASSLPGGQEAFF. CDR3 DNA sequence: TGTGCCAGCAGCCTCCCTGGGGGGCAAGAAGCTTTCTTT.

This chain joins TRBV12-3 or TRBV12-4 and TRBJ1-1; 9 positions match TRBD1. The CDR3 extends over 17 amino acids. The V and J ends lost 6 bases and 1 base, in that order; junction bases with no gene match: 12. CDR3 protein: CASSGPPWDRANTEAFF. CDR3 coding DNA: TGTGCCAGCAGCGGACCACCATGGGACAGGGCGAACACTGAAGCTTTCTTT.

Only a few counts were recorded for this clonotype. This chain uses TRBV20-1 with TRBJ1-1, with a weak D call TRBD1 (6 bases). The CDR3 is 13 amino acids. V lost 6 bases and J 6 bases, leaving 17 bases between the germline ends. The V gene's germline CDR1 is DFQATT and CDR2 SNEGSKA (reference sequence). In DNA, the CDR3 is TGCAGTGCCACGACGACAGGCCGCCCTGAAGCTTTCTTT. It translates to CSATTTGRPEAFF.

This clonotype was seen at least ten times. The genes are TRBV12-3 or TRBV12-4 and TRBJ2-5; maybe TRBD2 (7 bases). V gave up 5 bases and J gave up 4 bases, with 14 bases separating them. The length of the CDR3 is 14 residues. For the CDR3, the DNA is TGTGCCAGCAGTCCCGGGGGGCACGGAGAGACCCAGTACTTC. Amino acid sequence: CASSPGGHGETQYF.

V and J are TRBV5-1 and TRBJ2-7, with D possibly TRBD2 on 5 matching bases. CDR3 size: 12 residues. The germline gives CDR1 SGHRS, CDR2 YFSETQ. V was clipped by 4 bases and J by 2 bases, with 7 bases between them. Here the CDR3 reads CASSGRAYEQYF. CDR3 sequence (DNA): TGCGCCAGCAGCGGGAGAGCCTACGAGCAGTACTTC.

The sample holds many counts of this clonotype. CDR3 coding DNA: TGTGCCAGCAGCGAACTGACAGTTAACTATGGCTACACCTTC. It translates to CASSELTVNYGYTF. The chain couples TRBV28 to TRBJ1-2, with D possibly TRBD1 on 5 matching bases. Germline lookup yields CDR1 MDHEN and CDR2 SYDVKM. The CDR3 contains 14 residues. V lost 6 bases and J lost 1, with 12 bases in between.

The chain is built from TRBV5-4 and TRBJ2-7, with D perhaps matching TRBD2 (6 bases). Trimming removed 4 bases from V and 0 bases from J, with 14 bases in between. The CDR3 length is 15 residues. Germline V gene lookup returns CDR1 SGHNT and CDR2 YYREEE (reference sequence). The DNA for the CDR3 is TGTGCCAGCAGCCAACGCGCGGGGAGCTCCTACGAGCAGTACTTC. Translated, it gives CASSQRAGSSYEQYF.

In its sample, this clonotype was seen a few times. The chain joins TRBV24-1 to TRBJ1-5, with 7 bases matching TRBD1. The CDR3 runs to 15 residues. V lost 3 bases and J lost 7; bases outside the gene matches: 8. The germline V gene encodes CDR1 KGHDR and CDR2 SFDVKD. DNA for the CDR3: TGTGCCACCAGTGATACCCAGGGGGGAGAACAGCCCCAGCATTTT. Translated: CATSDTQGGEQPQHF.

This clonotype has at least ten counts. The rearrangement links TRBV6-1 to TRBJ1-2; D is unresolved. The germline gives CDR1 MNHNS, CDR2 SASEGT. Trimming shortened V by 1 base and J by 4 bases, and 7 bases separated the two germline ends. This CDR3 region has 13 residues. The CDR3 loop reads CASSEEGGYGYTF. As DNA, the CDR3 is TGTGCCAGCAGTGAAGAGGGAGGCTATGGCTACACCTTC.

The chain uses TRBV19 and TRBJ1-1; D remains ambiguous. The germline V and J ends were trimmed by 4 bases and 2 bases, with 11 bases remaining between them. The CDR3 consists of 14 residues. Germline-derived CDR1 and CDR2 are LNHDA and SQIVND (reference sequence). The CDR3 DNA follows: TGTGCCAGTAGTACCGGTCCGACAAACACTGAAGCTTTCTTT. Protein sequence: CASSTGPTNTEAFF.

The chain recombines TRBV2 with TRBJ2-7; D might be TRBD1 (5 bases). The CDR3 covers 12 residues. V lost 10 bases to trimming and J lost 4 bases, with 14 bases between them. Germline V CDR1 and CDR2: SNHLY, FYNNEI. CDR3 in amino acids: CANSPSGYEQYF. The CDR3 bases are TGTGCCAACAGCCCCTCAGGGTACGAGCAGTACTTC.

This chain connects TRBV5-1 to TRBJ1-2; perhaps TRBD1 as D (6 bases). Trimming removed 4 bases at V and 8 bases at J, with 18 bases between. Germline V gene sequence: CDR1 SGHRS, CDR2 YFSETQ. The CDR3 runs 14 residues. This chain's CDR3 is CASSPRGPETGYTF. Written as DNA, the CDR3 is TGCGCCAGCAGCCCCAGGGGCCCGGAGACGGGCTACACCTTC.

This chain connects TRBV28 to TRBJ1-2; D is unclear. This CDR3 is 14 amino acids long. The germline V gene has CDR1 MDHEN and CDR2 SYDVKM. Between the trimmed V and J ends, which lost 5 bases and 7 bases, there was a span of 17 bases. This CDR3 is CASSLGLTTSGYTF. The CDR3 nucleotides are TGTGCCAGCAGTCTCGGACTCACCACCTCTGGCTACACCTTC.

This clonotype was observed a few times. The chain uses TRBV13 and TRBJ2-7, with 11 bases lining up with TRBD2. CDR1 is PRHDT, CDR2 FYEKMQ, per germline (reference sequence). CDR3 length: 16 residues. Trimming took 3 bases from V and 1 from J; bases not matched to a gene: 5. CDR3 nucleotides: TGTGCCAGCAGCTTGGTACTAGCGGGAGAGTCCTACGAGCAGTACTTC. Protein sequence: CASSLVLAGESYEQYF.

V and J are TRBV19 and TRBJ1-1; D not resolved. There are 15 residues in the CDR3. The V gene lost 6 bases and the J gene lost 0 bases, with 14 bases spanning the gap. Germline CDR1 and CDR2: LNHDA and SQIVND (reference sequence). DNA for the CDR3: TGTGCCAGTAGCAGTACAGTTTTATTGAACACTGAAGCTTTCTTT. This sequence encodes CASSSTVLLNTEAFF.

The rearrangement joins TRBV7-3 to TRBJ2-2; possibly TRBD1 for D (6 bases). The CDR3 extends over 16 amino acids. Per the germline V gene, CDR1 is SGHTA and CDR2 is FQGTGA. Trimming removed 1 base from V and 5 bases from J, with 14 bases in between. CDR3 DNA: TGTGCCAGCAGCTTAAGAGGCACAGGGAAGACCGGGGAGCTGTTTTTT. Translated, it gives CASSLRGTGKTGELFF.

The chain uses TRBV6-1 and TRBJ2-1; 7 bases are shared with TRBD2. V dropped 7 bases and J dropped 9; count of bases not matched to a gene: 18. This CDR3 has 16 amino acids. The germline V gene has CDR1 MNHNS and CDR2 SASEGT. The CDR3 bases are TGTGCCAGCACCCCTACGACGGGGGGAAGGTTGGGTGAGCAGTTCTTC. It is translated as CASTPTTGGRLGEQFF.